This is a list of T cell receptor beta chains from one sample in a study of T-cell reconstitution after alpha-beta-depleted transplantation in children. TCRdb passed the PCR reads through MiXCR, listing each CDR3 protein once. Here the sample spans some 640,000 distinct CDR3 sequences, over 15% being singletons. Source: PBMCs from the stem cell graft donor, taken from the stem cell graft. All receptors come from a human donor who donated a stem cell graft to a child with acute myeloid leukemia. CDR3s include the opening cysteine and the closing phenylalanine or tryptophan. The order of the fields is CDR3 DNA, CDR3 protein, V gene, D gene, J gene, clone size. A D gene is named only where the DNA matches it firmly. For some rows the clone size is stated as once, few or many, or as a class when expanded; others skip it.

cdr3_nt: TGTGCCAGCAGCCTTAAGCCTCCCGGGACAGGGTCCTATGGCTACACCTTC; cdr3_aa: CASSLKPPGTGSYGYTF; v_call: TRBV7-2; d_call: TRBD1; j_call: TRBJ1-2; clone_size: NA
cdr3_nt: TGTGCCAGCAGTTTCTCCTCCGACAGGGGACCCTACAATGAGCAGTTCTTC; cdr3_aa: CASSFSSDRGPYNEQFF; v_call: TRBV6-5; d_call: TRBD1; j_call: TRBJ2-1; clone_size: many
cdr3_nt: TGCGCCAGCAGCCAAGATTTGGGGTTTCCTGAAGCTTTCTTT; cdr3_aa: CASSQDLGFPEAFF; v_call: TRBV4-3; d_call: NA; j_call: TRBJ1-1; clone_size: NA
cdr3_nt: TGTGCCAGCAGCTCTCGGGGGGGGAACGAAGCTTTCTTT; cdr3_aa: CASSSRGGNEAFF; v_call: TRBV7-6; d_call: NA; j_call: TRBJ1-1; clone_size: NA
cdr3_nt: TGTGCCAGCAGTTACTCGGGGGGGTGGGGGACCCAGTACTTC; cdr3_aa: CASSYSGGWGTQYF; v_call: TRBV6-2/TRBV6-3; d_call: TRBD2; j_call: TRBJ2-5; clone_size: NA
cdr3_nt: TGTGCCAGTAGTAGACTAGCGGGGGGGATCGACAATGAGCAGTTCTTC; cdr3_aa: CASSRLAGGIDNEQFF; v_call: TRBV19; d_call: TRBD2; j_call: TRBJ2-1; clone_size: NA
cdr3_nt: TGCAGTGCTGAAAGGAGGGCTAATGAGCAGTTCTTC; cdr3_aa: CSAERRANEQFF; v_call: TRBV20-1; d_call: NA; j_call: TRBJ2-1; clone_size: many
cdr3_nt: TGTGCCAGCAGCTCAGTAGACAGGGGAAGAGGTGAGCAGTTCTTC; cdr3_aa: CASSSVDRGRGEQFF; v_call: TRBV7-8; d_call: TRBD1; j_call: TRBJ2-1; clone_size: NA
cdr3_nt: TGTGCCAGCAGCCGACCAACCGGGACGCGCGAGCAGTACTTC; cdr3_aa: CASSRPTGTREQYF; v_call: TRBV13; d_call: NA; j_call: TRBJ2-7; clone_size: many
cdr3_nt: TGTGCCACCCTAAGAGATAGCTCTGGGGCCAACGTCCTGACTTTC; cdr3_aa: CATLRDSSGANVLTF; v_call: TRBV5-5; d_call: NA; j_call: TRBJ2-6; clone_size: few
cdr3_nt: TGTGCCAGCAGCTTAGCAGGGTATCGGGAGACCCAGTACTTC; cdr3_aa: CASSLAGYRETQYF; v_call: TRBV7-2; d_call: NA; j_call: TRBJ2-5; clone_size: few
cdr3_nt: TGTGCCAGCAGCTTGGCCGACATCAGCTCCTACGAGCAGTACTTC; cdr3_aa: CASSLADISSYEQYF; v_call: TRBV7-2; d_call: NA; j_call: TRBJ2-7; clone_size: many
cdr3_nt: TGTGCCATCAGTGATAGGGGCTACGAGCAGTACTTC; cdr3_aa: CAISDRGYEQYF; v_call: TRBV15; d_call: NA; j_call: TRBJ2-7; clone_size: few
cdr3_nt: TGTGCCAGCAGCTCCCGAGGGGGGAACACAGATACGCAGTATTTT; cdr3_aa: CASSSRGGNTDTQYF; v_call: TRBV12-3/TRBV12-4; d_call: NA; j_call: TRBJ2-3; clone_size: NA
cdr3_nt: TGCAGTGCGGCAGGCACTTTCACAGATACGCAGTATTTT; cdr3_aa: CSAAGTFTDTQYF; v_call: TRBV20-1; d_call: NA; j_call: TRBJ2-3; clone_size: NA
cdr3_nt: TGCGCCAGCAGCTCGGCAGGGGACTTCTACGAGCAGTACTTC; cdr3_aa: CASSSAGDFYEQYF; v_call: TRBV5-1; d_call: NA; j_call: TRBJ2-7; clone_size: few
cdr3_nt: TGTGCCAGCAGTTTAGTAGGCTTCGGGGAGCAGTACTTC; cdr3_aa: CASSLVGFGEQYF; v_call: TRBV12-3/TRBV12-4; d_call: NA; j_call: TRBJ2-7; clone_size: many
cdr3_nt: TGTGCCAGCAGCTTAGGAGACAGGGAGAGATATGAAAAACTGTTTTTT; cdr3_aa: CASSLGDRERYEKLFF; v_call: TRBV7-6; d_call: TRBD1; j_call: TRBJ1-4; clone_size: NA
cdr3_nt: TGTGCCAGCAGCTCCCCGGGGGCCGACTACAATGAGCAGTTCTTC; cdr3_aa: CASSSPGADYNEQFF; v_call: TRBV7-9; d_call: NA; j_call: TRBJ2-1; clone_size: few
cdr3_nt: TGCAGTGCGGGGGGGTCTGACACAGATACGCAGTATTTT; cdr3_aa: CSAGGSDTDTQYF; v_call: TRBV20-1; d_call: TRBD2; j_call: TRBJ2-3; clone_size: NA
cdr3_nt: TGTGCCACCAGCGCAAGACAGGGGACCGAGCAGTTCTTC; cdr3_aa: CATSARQGTEQFF; v_call: TRBV15; d_call: TRBD1; j_call: TRBJ2-1; clone_size: NA
cdr3_nt: TGTGCCAGCACCAGACTAGCGGGGGTCTACAATGAGCAGTTCTTC; cdr3_aa: CASTRLAGVYNEQFF; v_call: TRBV6-1; d_call: TRBD2; j_call: TRBJ2-1; clone_size: NA
cdr3_nt: TGTGCCATCAGTGCCCCGGGGAACTATGGCTACACCTTC; cdr3_aa: CAISAPGNYGYTF; v_call: TRBV10-3; d_call: NA; j_call: TRBJ1-2; clone_size: NA
cdr3_nt: TGTGCCAGCAGCGACAGGGGGCCGGGGGCCAACGTCCTGACTTTC; cdr3_aa: CASSDRGPGANVLTF; v_call: TRBV7-9; d_call: TRBD1; j_call: TRBJ2-6; clone_size: few
cdr3_nt: TGTGCCAGCAGTTTGAGCGGGGTTTACTACGAGCAGTACTTC; cdr3_aa: CASSLSGVYYEQYF; v_call: TRBV12-3/TRBV12-4; d_call: TRBD2; j_call: TRBJ2-7; clone_size: many
cdr3_nt: TGTGCCAGCAGCCGAGGCCGGGACAGGGGAGCTTTCTTT; cdr3_aa: CASSRGRDRGAFF; v_call: TRBV6-2/TRBV6-3; d_call: TRBD1; j_call: TRBJ1-1; clone_size: NA
cdr3_nt: TGTGCCAGCAGCTTGCAGCTCCGCGAGCCCAATGAGCAGTTCTTC; cdr3_aa: CASSLQLREPNEQFF; v_call: TRBV11-2; d_call: NA; j_call: TRBJ2-1; clone_size: NA
cdr3_nt: TGTGCCAGCAGGTCCGGGACAGGGAGCAATCAGCCCCAGCATTTT; cdr3_aa: CASRSGTGSNQPQHF; v_call: TRBV12-3/TRBV12-4; d_call: TRBD1; j_call: TRBJ1-5; clone_size: NA